Listed below are T cell receptor beta chains from one sample, sequenced in a study of cytomegalovirus exposure and HLA in healthy donors. TCRdb's table, derived via immunoSEQ multiplex PCR, lists solely in-frame clones and lacks some. This table has fewer than 250,000 clones, about four fifths appearing once. Material: PBMCs. The receptors come from a woman aged 45-59 years in good health and CMV-seropositive. Both conserved end residues are part of each CDR3. Fields, in order: D gene, V gene, CDR3 length, CDR3 protein. The D gene is left open where the match is weak.

>NA|TRBV4-1|14
CASSQAQGQSPLHF
>NA|TRBV7-9|14
CASSLGGGGEPQHF
>TRBD2|TRBV7-2|16
CASSLRTSGGASEQFF
>TRBD1|TRBV7-9|13
CATKGGFGTEAFF
>TRBD1|TRBV27|14
CASSFSTGSYEQYF
>NA|TRBV25-1|14
CASSVDRPNYGYTF
>NA|TRBV6-1|13
CASSTEAYTEAFF
>NA|TRBV30|17
CAWRVNFLLSSYNEQFF
>NA|TRBV5-6|13
CASTQAGQNELFF
>NA|TRBV2|15
CASSERTGKEETQYF
>NA|TRBV6-1|14
CASSEAEGPDTQYF
>NA|TRBV27|15
CASSLSWGGRTEAFF
>NA|TRBV27|14
CASRLYAGRNEQFF
>TRBD1|TRBV19|15
CASNTGQGDASKRFF
>NA|TRBV2|16
CASSSQGGVRTDTQYF
>NA|TRBV27|14
CASGGGAPTTEAFF
>NA|TRBV5-1|17
CASRRPGGGLPGETQYF
>NA|TRBV11-2|13
CASGGGANTEAFF
>TRBD1|TRBV7-2|15
CASSLALRTGTEQYF
>NA|TRBV23-1|16
CASSERPGQSSYEQYF
>NA|TRBV7-3|13
CASSLTRRETQYF
>NA|TRBV20-1|10
CSATRYEQYF
>TRBD1|TRBV11-3|15
CASSHDRGSAGELFF
>TRBD1|TRBV27|15
CASSSSGTGGREQYF
>NA|TRBV5-6|12
CASSPGSSEAFF
>TRBD1|TRBV10-3|14
CAIRRDSSGNTIYF
>NA|TRBV5-1|14
CASTPDSFGNTIYF
>NA|TRBV6-1|17
CASSEGVAVWGLNEQFF
>NA|TRBV7-9|14
CASSLGGRGHEQYF
>NA|TRBV5-1|16
CASSLDPSGATDTQYF
>NA|TRBV23-1|15
CASSPSRAAGNTIYF
>NA|TRBV19|15
CASRTGPASLRTQYF
>TRBD1|TRBV6-1|19
CASSAGLRAGGTGANVLTF